This T cell receptor (beta chain) was recovered during a study of cytomegalovirus exposure and HLA in healthy donors. Study-level results: The majority of TCR sequences were rare, yet some public TCRs appeared in many donors.

V was cut by 0 bases and J by 1 base, with 9 bases left in between. From germline, CDR1 is LGHNA and CDR2 YSLEER. The CDR3 extends over 16 amino acids. Nominally healthy donors provided the samples, though records likely missed some immune exposures. With respect to this clone: Its antigen is unknown.

Primers: 60 Vbeta forward and 13 Jbeta reverse. TCRdb's table, derived via immunoSEQ multiplex PCR, lists solely in-frame clones and lacks some. The table has tens of thousands of clones, 76% seen once. The receptor comes from a man between 18 and 35 years old in good health and CMV-seronegative. Source material: PBMCs. The V and J genes are TRBV4-3 and TRBJ2-2; D is possibly TRBD2 (5 bases). CDR3 residues: CASSQDPGWNTGELFF. The DNA for the CDR3 is TGCGCCAGCAGCCAAGACCCGGGGTGGAACACCGGGGAGCTGTTTTTT.